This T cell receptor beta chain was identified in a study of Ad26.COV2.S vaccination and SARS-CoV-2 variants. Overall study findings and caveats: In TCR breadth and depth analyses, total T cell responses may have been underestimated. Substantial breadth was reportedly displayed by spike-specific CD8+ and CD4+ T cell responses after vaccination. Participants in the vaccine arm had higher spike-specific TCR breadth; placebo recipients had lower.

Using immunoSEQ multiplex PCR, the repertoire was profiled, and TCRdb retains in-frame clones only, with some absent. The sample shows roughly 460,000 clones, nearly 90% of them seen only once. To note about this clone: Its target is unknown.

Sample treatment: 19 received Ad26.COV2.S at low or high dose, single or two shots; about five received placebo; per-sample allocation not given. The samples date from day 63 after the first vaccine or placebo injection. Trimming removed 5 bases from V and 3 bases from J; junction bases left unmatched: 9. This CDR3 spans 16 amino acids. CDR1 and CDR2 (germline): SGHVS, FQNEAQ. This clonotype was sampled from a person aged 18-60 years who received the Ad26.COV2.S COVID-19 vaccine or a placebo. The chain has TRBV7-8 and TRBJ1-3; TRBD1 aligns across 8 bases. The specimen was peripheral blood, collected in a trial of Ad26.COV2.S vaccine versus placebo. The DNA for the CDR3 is TGTGCCAGCAGCCCCCGGACAGGGCAGGGTGGAAACACCATATATTTT. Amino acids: CASSPRTGQGGNTIYF.